This entry lists 27 T cell receptor beta chains sequenced from one sample in a study of shared clonotypes between healthy human individuals. Positive CCR7 selection of CD45RO-negative cells yielded the naive CD8 cells, and terminally differentiated effector memory CD45RA+ cells were excluded. Produced via immunoSEQ multiplex PCR; TCRdb's table is partial and in-frame only. The data contain over 2,000,000 clones, about 93% of them seen just once; the ten biggest clones take up about 1.7%. The sample consisted of naive CD8+ T cells from PBMCs. These receptors originate from a man younger than 35 in good health. Some clones in this sample may be carry-over from other donors' samples.

The V and J genes are TRBV6-1 and TRBJ2-7; D is perhaps TRBD2 (6 bases). The V end was cut by 5 bases, the J end by 4 bases, with 18 bases between. Looked up from germline, CDR1 is MNHNS and CDR2 is SASEGT. This CDR3 contains 15 residues. CDR3 DNA: TGTGCCAGCAGTCTCCGGGGGACCGACCTTTACGAGCAGTACTTC. Its protein product is CASSLRGTDLYEQYF.

In nucleotides, the CDR3 is TGTGCCAGCAGTGAACCGGGGACTGGCATACACAATGAGCAGTTCTTC. It codes for CASSEPGTGIHNEQFF. The chain combines TRBV2 with TRBJ2-1; D may be TRBD2 (6 bases). This CDR3 region has 16 residues. V was clipped by 2 bases and J by 5 bases, with 16 bases between them. The germline gives CDR1 SNHLY, CDR2 FYNNEI.

This clone was observed once. The chain recombines TRBV7-9 with TRBJ1-2; the D gene is possibly TRBD1 (6 bases). This CDR3 is 14 amino acids long. Trimming removed 5 bases from V and 5 bases from J, with 15 bases in between. CDR1 is SEHNR, CDR2 FQNEAQ, per germline (reference sequence). In DNA form, the CDR3 reads TGTGCCAGCAGCCCCAGGGGCTCAACTTATGGCTACACCTTC. This encodes CASSPRGSTYGYTF.

This clone appeared a single time. The J gene is TRBJ2-7, the V gene TRBV10-3, with TRBD2 matching 11 bases. The CDR3 extends over 17 amino acids. Germline trimming cut 0 bases from V and 0 bases from J; bases unmatched to any gene: 4. Germline CDR1 ENHRY, CDR2 SYGVKD. CDR3 nucleotide sequence: TGTGCCATCAGTGAGTCGACTAGCGGGATCAGCTCCTACGAGCAGTACTTC. Translating gives CAISESTSGISSYEQYF.

The chain recombines TRBV9 with TRBJ1-2; D ambiguous. Germline V gene sequence: CDR1 SGDLS, CDR2 YYNGEE. Trimming removed 0 bases at V and 7 bases at J, with 13 bases between. This CDR3 is 14 amino acids long. Here the CDR3 reads CASSVGPTPAGYTF. CDR3 DNA sequence: TGTGCCAGCAGCGTAGGGCCAACCCCTGCTGGCTACACCTTC.

This clone was counted a single time. This sequence joins TRBV28 and TRBJ2-7, with 8 bases identical to TRBD2. From germline, CDR1 is MDHEN and CDR2 SYDVKM. J lost 7 bases, V lost 2 bases, and 4 bases had no gene match. The CDR3 spans 13 residues. The CDR3: CASSLTGGREQYF. The CDR3 nucleotides are TGTGCCAGCAGTTTAACGGGAGGGCGAGAGCAGTACTTC.

For this clone: This CDR3 is also generated by other DNA sequences in the sample. The V call is TRBV28, the J call TRBJ1-1; D not certain. The CDR3 is made up of 11 amino acids. Germline loops: CDR1 MDHEN, CDR2 SYDVKM. Trimming pared 6 bases from V and 0 bases from J, leaving 2 bases between. The CDR3 DNA sequence: TGTGCCAGCAGGGTGAACACTGAAGCTTTCTTT. Amino acid sequence: CASRVNTEAFF.

This clone turned up a few times. The chain links TRBV13 to TRBJ1-1; weak D call: TRBD1 (5 bases). Trimming pared 7 bases from V and 1 base from J, leaving 13 bases between. Germline values: CDR1 PRHDT, CDR2 FYEKMQ (reference sequence). The CDR3 runs to 14 residues. Here the CDR3 DNA reads TGTGCCAGCATGGGGCCCGCCCCGAACACTGAAGCTTTCTTT. Translated: CASMGPAPNTEAFF.

The chain employs TRBV5-1 and TRBJ1-1; no reliable D call. The ends were cut back, 0 bases at V and 4 bases at J, with 10 bases in the middle. Germline V gene data show CDR1 as SGHRS and CDR2 as YFSETQ. CDR3 length: 14 residues. CDR3 amino acids: CASSLDFKGTEAFF. DNA of the CDR3: TGCGCCAGCAGCTTGGACTTTAAGGGCACTGAAGCTTTCTTT. The whole variable domain, filled in from reference TRBV5-1 and TRBJ1-1, reads KAGVTQTPRYLIKTRGQQVTLSCSPISGHRSVSWYQQTPGQGLQFLFEYFSETQRNKGNFPGRFSGRQFSNSRSEMNVSTLELGDSALYLCASSLDFKGTEAFFGQGTRLTVV.

DNA for the CDR3: TGTGCCAGCAGCCTCACCCCATCCTACGAGCAGTACTTC. Protein product: CASSLTPSYEQYF. V and J are TRBV7-2 and TRBJ2-7; D gene unclear. Trimming removed 5 bases at V and 1 base at J, with 9 bases between. CDR3 size: 13 residues. Germline loops: CDR1 SGHTA, CDR2 FQGNSA.

This sequence joins TRBV15 and TRBJ2-7; 8 bases are a match to TRBD1. This CDR3 has 13 residues. CDR1 and CDR2 from the germline V gene are LNHNV and YYDKDF (reference sequence). J lost 4 bases, V lost 6 bases, and 5 bases had no gene match. In DNA form, the CDR3 reads TGTGCCACCAGGCGGACAGGGACTTACGAGCAGTACTTC. Residues: CATRRTGTYEQYF.

About this clone itself: The sample has other DNA sequences that encode this CDR3 too. The V and J genes are TRBV5-1 and TRBJ2-7, with TRBD2 matching over 13 bases. This CDR3 is 16 amino acids long. Germline loops: CDR1 SGHRS, CDR2 YFSETQ. V lost 4 bases to trimming and J lost 0 bases; unmatched junction nucleotides: 4. In DNA form, the CDR3 reads TGCGCCAGCAGCGAGGGACTAGCGGGAACCTCCTACGAGCAGTACTTC. This codes for CASSEGLAGTSYEQYF.

This clone was observed a single time. The chain is built from TRBV7-9 and TRBJ2-5; 8 bases fit TRBD1. This CDR3 region has 15 residues. Per germline, CDR1 SEHNR and CDR2 FQNEAQ (reference sequence). The J segment lost 2 bases and the V segment lost 5 bases, leaving 7 bases of the junction unmatched. The CDR3 sequence is CASSHRQGRQETQYF. CDR3 nucleotide sequence: TGTGCCAGCAGCCATCGACAGGGGCGACAAGAGACCCAGTACTTC.

This chain links TRBV4-1 with TRBJ2-7; 8 bases are a match to TRBD2. Trimming cost V 0 bases and J 5 bases; bases outside gene matches: 15. The germline gives CDR1 MGHRA, CDR2 YSYEKL. The CDR3 has 18 amino acids. For the CDR3, the DNA is TGCGCCAGCAGCCAAGATTTGTCGGGAGGGATCGCCCCCGACGAGCAGTACTTC. Translated: CASSQDLSGGIAPDEQYF.

The J gene is TRBJ1-1, the V gene TRBV13; D is possibly TRBD1 (6 bases). This CDR3 is built from 13 residues. Germline V CDR1 and CDR2: PRHDT, FYEKMQ (reference sequence). Trimming cost V 4 bases and J 5 bases, with 11 bases left between them. DNA for the CDR3: TGTGCCAGCAGCTCCAGGGGTGGGACTGAAGCTTTCTTT. Protein product: CASSSRGGTEAFF.

CDR3 DNA sequence: TGTGCCAGCAGCTTCCAGCAAGCCTACAATGAGCAGTTCTTC. Amino acid sequence: CASSFQQAYNEQFF. The rearrangement joins TRBV5-6 to TRBJ2-1, with D uncertain. Germline values: CDR1 SGHDT, CDR2 YYEEEE. Trimming took off 2 bases at V and 2 bases at J, with 8 bases between the two ends. The CDR3 covers 14 residues.

This chain uses TRBV29-1 with TRBJ2-1; 8 nucleotides align to TRBD1. Germline V gene lookup returns CDR1 SQVTM and CDR2 ANQGSEA. CDR3 length: 12 residues. Here the CDR3 reads CSTTGGYNEQFF. The CDR3 coding sequence is TGCAGTACTACAGGGGGCTACAATGAGCAGTTCTTC.

CDR3 in DNA: TGTGCCAGCAGACCACAGGGTTGGCCTGCCTACAATGAGCAGTTCTTC. Amino acid sequence: CASRPQGWPAYNEQFF. The chain links TRBV27 to TRBJ2-1, with TRBD1 as a possible D gene (6 bases). Germline CDR1 and CDR2: MNHEY and SMNVEV (reference sequence). The CDR3 loop spans 16 amino acids. V was clipped by 6 bases and J by 2 bases, with 17 bases between them.

The rearrangement joins TRBV28 to TRBJ2-5, with TRBD2 matching 8 bases. Trimming took 3 bases from V and 5 from J; bases not matched to a gene: 8. Germline CDR1 and CDR2: MDHEN and SYDVKM. CDR3 length: 15 amino acids. The CDR3 DNA reads as TGTGCCAGCAGTTTCGATCCGGGAGGGGAGGAGACCCAGTACTTC. Protein sequence: CASSFDPGGEETQYF.

The chain combines TRBV14 with TRBJ2-7; 12 bases align to TRBD2. V lost 6 bases to trimming and J lost 3 bases; unmatched junction nucleotides: 15. This CDR3 is built from 18 residues. Germline CDR1 is SGHDN and CDR2 is FVKESK. The DNA for the CDR3 is TGTGCCAGCAGTCTTGGGACTAGCGGGCCCCCTTGGTTCTACGAGCAGTACTTC. This codes for CASSLGTSGPPWFYEQYF.

The V and J genes are TRBV27 and TRBJ2-7, with 9 bases that match TRBD2. The CDR3 consists of 16 residues. The germline V gene has CDR1 MNHEY and CDR2 SMNVEV (reference sequence). V gave up 6 bases and J gave up 0 bases; unmatched junction bases: 9. The CDR3 DNA sequence: TGTGCCAGCAGCCCGAGCGGGGGGTCGACCTCCTACGAGCAGTACTTC. Its protein is CASSPSGGSTSYEQYF.

This chain joins TRBV5-8 and TRBJ2-7; D may be TRBD2 (6 bases). V was pared by 4 bases and J by 3 bases, with 17 bases between. This CDR3 is 15 amino acids long. Per germline, CDR1 SGHTS and CDR2 YDEGEE. CDR3 sequence reads: CASSTLQEGRYEQYF. In nucleotides, the CDR3 is TGTGCCAGCAGCACCCTCCAGGAGGGGCGCTACGAGCAGTACTTC.

The V call is TRBV7-8, the J call TRBJ2-7; 7 nucleotides line up with TRBD1. Germline V lookup: CDR1 SGHVS, CDR2 FQNEAQ. This CDR3 has 13 residues. J gave up 3 bases and V 5 bases, and 4 bases lay outside the gene matches. The CDR3 region has the DNA TGTGCCAGCAGCCCCGACAGGGACTACGAGCAGTACTTC. Protein product: CASSPDRDYEQYF.

The chain couples TRBV5-8 to TRBJ2-3; the D gene is possibly TRBD1 (6 bases). CDR1 SGHTS and CDR2 YDEGEE come from the germline V gene. V lost 1 base and J lost 2, with 11 bases in between. The CDR3 extends over 15 amino acids. For the CDR3, the DNA is TGTGCCAGCAGCTTGAAGGGACACTTCACAGATACGCAGTATTTT. It is translated as CASSLKGHFTDTQYF.

The genes are TRBV9 and TRBJ2-3, with TRBD2 matching over 8 bases. V shed 4 bases, J shed 0 bases, and the junction held 7 bases outside the gene matches. The CDR3 has 16 amino acids. CDR1 is SGDLS and CDR2 is YYNGEE in the germline V gene. The CDR3 protein is CASSSPAGESTDTQYF. The CDR3 nucleotides read TGTGCCAGCAGCTCCCCAGCGGGAGAGAGCACAGATACGCAGTATTTT.

As to this clone: Other DNA sequences of this sample code for an identical CDR3. The CDR3 reads CASSSGLSYNEQFF. The DNA for the CDR3 is TGTGCCAGCAGCTCAGGGTTGTCCTACAATGAGCAGTTCTTC. The V call is TRBV27, the J call TRBJ2-1, with a possible D match to TRBD1 (5 bases). V was shortened by 6 bases and J by 1 base, with 10 bases between the two germline ends. The germline CDR1 and CDR2 sequences are MNHEY and SMNVEV (reference sequence). CDR3 size: 14 residues.

V usage is TRBV6-5 and J usage is TRBJ2-7; D uncertain. Trimming took 8 bases from V and 2 from J, leaving 10 bases between them. Germline assignment: CDR1 MNHEY and CDR2 SVGAGI. The CDR3 consists of 12 residues. The CDR3 DNA sequence: TGTGCCAGCCGTGCAAGTGCCTACGAGCAGTACTTC. It codes for CASRASAYEQYF.